The clone carrying this T cell receptor delta chain turned up a few times. The antigen remains undetermined. A far larger clone is one base from this, pointing to a likely read error. The same CDR3 arises from other DNA sequences in this sample as well. Both TRG and TRD chains were sequenced from each sorted sample. TCRdb ran CATT on the multiplex PCR reads. The table lists more than 70,000 delta-chain clones, 0.75% to 1% of them singletons. The data derive from a study of γδ T cells in repeated Plasmodium falciparum infection. Study conclusions and caveats: Compared with Australian children, Malian Vdelta2-negative repertoires seemed more clonal, less diverse, less shared.

Bulk repertoires came from Vgamma9/Vdelta2+ or Vdelta2-negative gammadelta T cells flow-sorted from PBMC. V lost 4 bases and J lost 0, with 25 bases in between. Germline lookup yields CDR1 TSWWSYY and CDR2 QGS. This CDR3 has 22 amino acids. The sample taken for sequencing was gamma-delta T cells from blood. The TCR originated in a pool of human donors (malaria-infected and uninfected, not separated). The V and J genes are TRDV1 and TRDJ3; perhaps TRDD2 as D (5 bases). The CDR3 spells CALGGLPPGYLPSSWDTRQMFF. The CDR3 nucleotides read TGTGCTCTTGGGGGACTCCCTCCGGGGTACCTACCGAGCTCCTGGGACACCCGACAGATGTTTTTC.